The present T cell receptor (beta chain) was sequenced within a study of shared clonotypes between healthy human individuals. The count of this clone is one. Its antigen is as yet unknown. Notes on the study in general: Clonotypes shared by all four donors outscored non-shared clonotypes in generation probability. Generally, naive subsets (rather than memory subsets) showed larger estimated richness.

Profiled with immunoSEQ multiplex PCR; TCRdb holds only in-frame clones, not every one. The table has around 2.5 million clones, approximately 93% seen once; the top ten hold roughly 0.36%. This receptor was identified in a man younger than 30 in good health. Some clones in this sample may be carry-over from other donors' samples. Input material: naive CD4+ T cells from PBMCs. Regarding subset: CD45RA+ positively selected.

In DNA form, the CDR3 reads TGTGCCACGTTGGACAGCTCTGGGGCCAACGTCCTGACTTTC. This codes for CATLDSSGANVLTF. J is TRBJ2-6 and V is TRBV15; possible D gene TRBD1, 6 bases. Germline CDR1 reads LNHNV; CDR2 reads YYDKDF (reference sequence). V was clipped by 9 bases and J by 0 bases, with 9 bases between them. This CDR3 spans 14 amino acids.